The rows below give T cell receptor beta chains drawn from one sample of a study of OX40 agonist ivuxolimab in advanced cancers. Here immunoSEQ multiplex PCR was the method, and the copy in TCRdb shows in-frame clones only, minus some. The sample shows 42,000 or so clones, 75% to 90% of them seen only once. Specimen: CD4+ or CD8+ T cells sorted from blood, collected in a trial of the OX40 agonist ivuxolimab. These receptor sequences come from an adult with an advanced solid tumor such as melanoma, head and neck, liver or kidney cancer. Each CDR3 is given with its conserved first and last residue. The D gene is left open where the match is weak. A row's size may be missing; if present it is once, few, many or a size class.

v_call	d_call	j_call	clone_size	cdr3_aa	cdr3_nt
TRBV14	TRBD2	TRBJ2-1	NA	CASSQVELAGDNEQFF	TGTGCCAGCAGCCAAGTCGAGCTAGCGGGAGACAATGAGCAGTTCTTC
TRBV18	NA	TRBJ2-7	NA	CASSPRTGTSGGAYEQYF	TGTGCCAGCTCACCACGCACCGGGACGTCCGGGGGAGCCTACGAGCAGTACTTC
TRBV6-5	NA	TRBJ1-1	NA	CASSKEGRQAFF	TGTGCCAGCAGTAAAGAGGGGCGGCAAGCTTTCTTT
TRBV6-6	TRBD2	TRBJ2-7	NA	CASKSSGGTYEQYF	TGTGCCAGCAAGTCTAGCGGGGGGACCTACGAGCAGTACTTC
TRBV7-8	TRBD1	TRBJ1-2	NA	CASSSQDRSQVGGYTF	TGTGCCAGCAGCTCCCAGGACAGGTCCCAAGTGGGTGGCTACACCTTC
TRBV10-2	TRBD1	TRBJ2-7	once	CASSGRDRGPEQYF	TGCGCCAGCAGTGGCCGGGACAGGGGGCCGGAGCAGTACTTC
TRBV9	NA	TRBJ2-2	NA	CASSAYYGAANTGELFF	TGTGCCAGCAGCGCCTACTATGGAGCGGCGAACACCGGGGAGCTGTTTTTT
TRBV6-1	TRBD1	TRBJ1-2	NA	CASSEVDRVDGYTF	TGTGCCAGCAGTGAAGTCGACAGGGTTGATGGCTACACCTTC
TRBV9	TRBD2	TRBJ2-3	NA	CASSPMGLAGGLRTDTQYF	TGTGCCAGCAGCCCCATGGGACTAGCGGGAGGGTTAAGGACAGATACGCAGTATTTT
TRBV7-2	TRBD2	TRBJ2-5	NA	CASSPGGSLRETQYF	TGTGCCAGCAGCCCCGGGGGGAGCCTCCGGGAGACCCAGTACTTC
TRBV5-5	TRBD2	TRBJ2-7	NA	CASSFTSGNEQYF	TGTGCCAGCAGTTTTACTAGCGGGAACGAGCAGTACTTC
TRBV7-9	NA	TRBJ1-3	NA	CASSYQSRKILSGNTIYF	TGTGCCAGCAGCTACCAAAGCAGGAAGATCCTTTCTGGAAACACCATATATTTT
TRBV19	TRBD2	TRBJ2-1	few	CASSIGDGGAFDDEQFF	TGTGCCAGTAGTATCGGGGACGGGGGGGCCTTTGACGATGAGCAGTTCTTC
TRBV18	NA	TRBJ1-2	NA	CASSPLQEYYGYTF	TGTGCCAGCTCACCTCTACAGGAGTACTATGGCTACACCTTC
TRBV7-9	TRBD1	TRBJ1-1	NA	CASSDRGPTEAFF	TGTGCCAGCAGTGACAGGGGGCCCACTGAAGCTTTCTTT
TRBV5-5	TRBD1	TRBJ2-5	NA	CASSRTGVETQYF	TGTGCCAGCAGCCGGACAGGGGTGGAGACCCAGTACTTC
TRBV5-1	TRBD1	TRBJ2-7	NA	CASSLGTGAYEQYF	TGCGCCAGCAGCTTAGGGACAGGAGCCTACGAGCAGTACTTC
TRBV14	NA	TRBJ2-6	NA	CASSQDRGGGPGANVLTF	TGTGCCAGCAGCCAAGATAGGGGAGGGGGGCCCGGGGCCAACGTCCTGACTTTC
TRBV30	NA	TRBJ1-6	NA	CAGHRVPNSPLHF	TGTGCCGGGCACCGGGTCCCTAATTCACCCCTCCACTTT
TRBV7-2	NA	TRBJ1-1	NA	CASSLLTASTFEAFF	TGTGCCAGCAGCTTATTAACAGCATCCACCTTTGAAGCTTTCTTT
TRBV28	NA	TRBJ2-7	NA	CASSLSVLSYEQYF	TGTGCCAGCAGTTTATCTGTCCTCTCCTACGAGCAGTACTTC
TRBV7-9	NA	TRBJ1-2	NA	CASSLGFRDNDYGYTF	TGTGCCAGCAGCTTAGGGTTCAGGGACAATGACTATGGCTACACCTTC
TRBV6-6	NA	TRBJ2-7	NA	CASRVPEREQYF	TGTGCCAGCAGAGTACCAGAAAGAGAGCAGTACTTC
TRBV6-6	NA	TRBJ1-5	NA	CASSYSGQGGNQPQHF	TGTGCCAGCAGTTACTCAGGGCAGGGAGGCAATCAGCCCCAGCATTTT
TRBV4-1	TRBD1	TRBJ2-7	NA	CASSQVRQGRNEQYF	TGCGCCAGCAGCCAAGTTAGACAGGGGCGAAACGAGCAGTACTTC
TRBV10-3	TRBD2	TRBJ2-3	NA	CAIRQTSGGSDTQYF	TGTGCCATCAGGCAGACTAGCGGGGGCTCAGATACGCAGTATTTT
TRBV28	NA	TRBJ2-7	NA	CASSLRYTTYEQYF	TGTGCCAGCAGCCTTAGATATACCACCTACGAGCAGTACTTC
TRBV11-2	TRBD1	TRBJ2-7	NA	CASSPTLGQGPEQYF	TGTGCCAGCAGTCCGACCCTTGGACAGGGGCCCGAGCAGTACTTC
TRBV21-1	NA	TRBJ2-1	NA	CASSTANFGNRGVVEQFF	TGTGCCAGCAGTACAGCAAACTTCGGAAACAGGGGAGTCGTTGAGCAGTTCTTC
TRBV19	TRBD1	TRBJ2-2	NA	CASKGDRGDTGELFF	TGTGCCAGTAAAGGGGACAGGGGGGACACCGGGGAGCTGTTTTTT
TRBV11-2	TRBD1	TRBJ2-7	NA	CASSLNRGPYEQYF	TGTGCCAGCAGCTTAAACAGGGGACCCTACGAGCAGTACTTC
TRBV5-1	TRBD2	TRBJ2-7	NA	CASSSVPAGVYEQYF	TGCGCCAGCAGCTCCGTTCCAGCGGGAGTTTACGAGCAGTACTTC
TRBV27	TRBD1	TRBJ2-5	NA	CASSLGPQGAETQYF	TGTGCCAGCAGTTTGGGCCCACAGGGGGCGGAGACCCAGTACTTC
TRBV6-5	NA	TRBJ1-1	NA	CASSLQEMNTEAFF	TGTGCCAGCAGCCTACAGGAAATGAACACTGAAGCTTTCTTT
TRBV30	NA	TRBJ1-2	few	CAWRPGFGYTF	TGTGCCTGGAGGCCAGGGTTTGGCTACACCTTC
TRBV7-2	NA	TRBJ2-5	NA	CASSLNSVRGETQYF	TGTGCCAGCAGCTTAAATAGCGTGAGGGGAGAGACCCAGTACTTC
TRBV19	NA	TRBJ2-5	NA	CASSMGQGNWQETQYF	TGTGCCAGTAGTATGGGGCAGGGTAATTGGCAAGAGACCCAGTACTTC
TRBV2	TRBD1	TRBJ2-7	NA	CASNKGQTDEQYF	TGTGCCAGCAACAAGGGACAGACCGACGAGCAGTACTTC
TRBV4-1	NA	TRBJ2-5	NA	CATLPGWAEETQYF	TGCGCCACTCTTCCCGGGTGGGCGGAAGAGACCCAGTACTTC
TRBV5-1	NA	TRBJ1-6	NA	CASRARVGDDSPLHF	TGCGCCAGCAGGGCCCGTGTGGGAGACGATTCACCCCTCCACTTT
TRBV7-9	NA	TRBJ1-3	NA	CASSPSGLYSGNTIYF	TGTGCCAGCAGCCCCTCCGGACTGTACTCTGGAAACACCATATATTTT
TRBV27	TRBD2	TRBJ2-2	NA	CASSSSLASGVNTGELFF	TGTGCCAGCAGCTCCTCCCTGGCTAGCGGGGTCAACACCGGGGAGCTGTTTTTT
TRBV7-9	NA	TRBJ2-2	few	CASSPGTNTGELFF	TGTGCCAGCAGCCCCGGAACGAACACCGGGGAGCTGTTTTTT
TRBV10-3	NA	TRBJ2-3	NA	CAISASVSTDTQYF	TGTGCCATCAGTGCTAGCGTCAGCACAGATACGCAGTATTTT
TRBV7-2	NA	TRBJ2-1	NA	CASSSRARNEQFF	TGTGCCAGCAGCTCCCGGGCCCGCAATGAGCAGTTCTTC
TRBV18	NA	TRBJ1-4	NA	CASSPTAPDAFNEKLFF	TGTGCCAGCTCACCAACGGCCCCGGACGCCTTTAATGAAAAACTGTTTTTT
TRBV5-6	NA	TRBJ2-5	NA	CASSPGPPRAETQYF	TGTGCCAGCAGCCCGGGACCGCCTCGAGCTGAGACCCAGTACTTC